This TCR beta chain originates from a study of post-analysis software for immune sequencing data. In the study overall: Relapsing-remitting, secondary progressive and progressive-relapsing multiple sclerosis were all included among the disease courses. Findings of the study overall: Controls showed lower frequencies than patients for 5 or 6 TRBV segments, and TRBV5-6, TRBV5-1 and TRBV20-1 were among these.

The ends lost 7 bases at V and 1 base at J; junction bases unmatched: 6. The CDR3 covers 14 residues. Germline assignment: CDR1 SGHTA and CDR2 FQGNSA. Unique molecular identifiers were carried by the TCR beta cDNA libraries. One entry per CDR3 protein results from TCRdb running MiXCR on the PCR reads. The profile covers approximately 460,000 distinct CDR3 sequences, with around 40% appearing a single time and about an eighth taken by the ten largest. This clonotype was observed a handful of times. The antigen is not known. Sequenced input: blood. This rearrangement joins TRBV7-2 to TRBJ2-5; 7 positions agree with TRBD2. The clonotype originates from a girl aged 5 to 17 with multiple sclerosis. CDR3 region: CASTLGGFQETQYF. The DNA for the CDR3 is TGTGCCAGCACCTTGGGAGGGTTCCAAGAGACCCAGTACTTC.